Listed below are T cell receptor beta chains from one sample, sequenced in a study of beta chain features in type 1 diabetes. Libraries were prepared by immunoSEQ multiplex PCR; TCRdb keeps only in-frame clonotypes and omits some of them. The sample shows around 300,000 clones, around 7.8% of them seen only once. Sequencing input: central memory CD4+ T cells from blood. The receptors stem from a woman between 18 and 29 years old in good health. CDR3s include the opening cysteine and the closing phenylalanine or tryptophan. Size tells how often a clone was seen (once, few, many) or the class of an expanded clone, and some rows leave it out.

size | J | V | CDR3
NA | NA | TRBV5-4 | CASSHFGGGRAYEQYF
NA | TRBJ2-1 | TRBV27 | CASSFSPRRQVRHNEQFF
NA | TRBJ1-1 | TRBV18 | CASSPTAQTNTEAFF
few | TRBJ1-3 | TRBV30 | CAWSVGGRNTIYF
few | TRBJ2-2 | TRBV9 | CASRQGPPGGELFF
NA | TRBJ1-4 | TRBV5-1 | CASSLASTNEKLFF
few | TRBJ2-7 | TRBV30 | CAWKGQNYEQYF
NA | TRBJ1-2 | TRBV30 | CAWSVGGRVSGYTF
NA | TRBJ2-7 | TRBV6-5 | CASSPTQPPYEQYF
NA | TRBJ2-7 | TRBV7-2 | CASSFGTLSYEQYF
NA | TRBJ2-5 | TRBV7-3 | CASSFGREETQYF
NA | TRBJ2-1 | TRBV11-2 | CASSGRAYNEQFF
NA | TRBJ2-4 | TRBV27 | CASRPTLGRGLNIQYF
NA | TRBJ2-5 | TRBV4-3 | CASSQDDSRETQYF
few | TRBJ1-2 | TRBV27 | CASRGFYGYTF
NA | TRBJ1-3 | TRBV4-1 | CASSQARTSFSGNTIYF
NA | TRBJ2-7 | TRBV15 | CATSRDLRTEGEQYF
few | TRBJ1-2 | TRBV7-9 | CASSLTSVGGRGLDGYTF
NA | TRBJ2-6 | TRBV5-1 | CASSLAVSGANVLTF
few | TRBJ2-2 | TRBV7-9 | CASSLRTALTGELFF
NA | TRBJ1-1 | TRBV7-2 | CASSPDFGNTEAFF
few | TRBJ2-5 | TRBV5-1 | CASSLRGRQETQYF
few | TRBJ2-3 | TRBV6-5 | CASNPWRGTDTQYF
NA | TRBJ2-3 | TRBV2 | CASRAGLVGTQYF
many | TRBJ2-1 | TRBV4-1 | CASSRKTDGDNEQFF
NA | TRBJ2-1 | TRBV7-2 | CASSLERFRNEQFF
few | TRBJ2-2 | TRBV11-3 | CASSPIRVTGELFF
NA | TRBJ1-2 | TRBV27 | CASSFSGVSLANYGYTF
few | TRBJ2-7 | TRBV29-1 | CSVGPLGEPGYEQYF
few | TRBJ1-6 | TRBV7-8 | CASSLDVRTPLHF
NA | TRBJ1-5 | TRBV2 | CASSPRTGDQPQHF
few | TRBJ1-2 | TRBV9 | CASSATGGNYGYTF
many | TRBJ1-1 | TRBV7-2 | CASSSTDRYGTEAFF
few | TRBJ2-3 | TRBV28 | CASSSSGQGADTQYF
NA | TRBJ1-1 | TRBV29-1 | CSVARLSNTEAFF
NA | TRBJ2-1 | TRBV18 | CASSPDGMGEQFF
many | TRBJ2-3 | TRBV2 | CASSGLRASDTQYF
NA | TRBJ1-2 | TRBV7-8 | CASSQALSGQLYGYTF
few | TRBJ2-3 | TRBV5-4 | CASSLASRPLLDTQYF
many | TRBJ2-7 | TRBV2 | CASSVDSYEQYF
NA | TRBJ2-5 | TRBV2 | CASSDVSGGETQYF